One T cell receptor (beta chain) is described in this entry. Its antigen is not identified. This CDR3 has 16 amino acids. Trimming pared 3 bases from V and 0 bases from J, leaving 14 bases between. Germline loops: CDR1 SGHNT, CDR2 YYREEE (reference sequence). This entry belongs to a study of glioma-infiltrating T cells after dendritic cell vaccination. Study conclusions and caveats: Only a small number of patients had complete blood and tumor samples.

The data were produced by immunoSEQ multiplex PCR, yet TCRdb's version contains in-frame clones alone and is incomplete. Of fewer than 110,000 clones listed, 81% were seen once; the top ten hold about 12%. The chain is built from TRBV5-4 and TRBJ2-3, with a weak D call TRBD2 (6 bases). This receptor was identified in a human donor with glioblastoma. Sample: blood, taken before dendritic cell vaccination. The CDR3 loop is CASSSVADPSTDTQYF. CDR3 nucleotide sequence: TGTGCCAGCAGCTCCGTAGCGGACCCTAGCACAGATACGCAGTATTTT.